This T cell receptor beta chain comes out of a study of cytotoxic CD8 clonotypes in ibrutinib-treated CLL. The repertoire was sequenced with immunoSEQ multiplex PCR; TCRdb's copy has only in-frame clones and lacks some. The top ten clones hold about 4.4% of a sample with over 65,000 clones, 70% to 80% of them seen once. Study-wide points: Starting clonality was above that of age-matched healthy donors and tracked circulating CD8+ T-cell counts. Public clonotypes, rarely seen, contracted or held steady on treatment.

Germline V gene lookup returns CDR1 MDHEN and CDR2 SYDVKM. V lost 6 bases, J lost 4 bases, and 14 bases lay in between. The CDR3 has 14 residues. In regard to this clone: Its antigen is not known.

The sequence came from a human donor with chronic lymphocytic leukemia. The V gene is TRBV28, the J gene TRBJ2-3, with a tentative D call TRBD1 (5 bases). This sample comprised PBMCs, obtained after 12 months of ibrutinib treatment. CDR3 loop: CASRQGYDADTQYF. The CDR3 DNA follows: TGTGCCAGCAGGCAGGGTTATGACGCAGATACGCAGTATTTT.